These 2 T cell receptor beta chains came from one sample sequenced in a study of blood T cell repertoires in COVID-19. The method was immunoSEQ multiplex PCR; TCRdb's version includes in-frame clones alone and lacks a portion of them. Seen here are under 300,000 clones, 70% to 85% observed once, and the top ten hold roughly 4%. Sequencing was carried out using peripheral blood. The receptor set was obtained from a woman aged 40 to 50 with active or convalescent COVID-19.

This clone has a count of ten or more. This rearrangement joins TRBV5-4 to TRBJ1-3; 8 nucleotides match TRBD1. This CDR3 is built from 16 residues. Losses at the gene ends were 4 bases for V and 0 bases for J; bases not matched to a gene: 6. Germline loops: CDR1 SGHNT, CDR2 YYREEE (reference sequence). CDR3 sequence: CASSRTGLVSGNTIYF. CDR3 bases: TGTGCCAGCAGCCGGACAGGGTTGGTCTCTGGAAACACCATATATTTT.

The chain uses TRBV28 and TRBJ1-6; 9 bases agree with TRBD1. This CDR3 is 16 amino acids long. Germline assignment: CDR1 MDHEN and CDR2 SYDVKM. The ends lost 5 bases at V and 6 bases at J; junction bases unmatched: 8. The CDR3 region is CASSVTGGGFNSPLHF. DNA of the CDR3: TGTGCCAGCAGTGTTACAGGGGGCGGCTTTAATTCACCCCTCCACTTT.